This TCR beta chain was identified during a study of T cells after yellow fever vaccination. The study's findings and limits: At around 95% for CD4 and approximately 89% for CD8, most primary-vaccination clones showed up again after the booster.

5'RACE template switching produced TCR cDNA carrying a universal primer site and UMIs. TCRdb recomputed calls from the 5' RACE reads with MiXCR, one row per CDR3 protein. The sample has about 240,000 distinct CDR3 sequences, about 3.5% seen once. The trim removed 4 bases at V and 2 bases at J, leaving 11 bases unmatched. Germline-derived CDR1 and CDR2 are SEHNR and FQNEAQ (reference sequence). CDR3 size: 17 residues. This clonotype was seen ten or more times. Its antigen is undetermined. Material: PBMCs, obtained 15 days after the yellow fever booster vaccination. The chain joins TRBV7-9 to TRBJ2-3; 8 positions agree with TRBD2. The receptor comes from a man aged 18 to 29 who received the YFV17D yellow fever vaccine. DNA for the CDR3: TGTGCCAGCAGCTCGACACGAGCGGGGGCCTCCACAGATACGCAGTATTTT. It codes for CASSSTRAGASTDTQYF.